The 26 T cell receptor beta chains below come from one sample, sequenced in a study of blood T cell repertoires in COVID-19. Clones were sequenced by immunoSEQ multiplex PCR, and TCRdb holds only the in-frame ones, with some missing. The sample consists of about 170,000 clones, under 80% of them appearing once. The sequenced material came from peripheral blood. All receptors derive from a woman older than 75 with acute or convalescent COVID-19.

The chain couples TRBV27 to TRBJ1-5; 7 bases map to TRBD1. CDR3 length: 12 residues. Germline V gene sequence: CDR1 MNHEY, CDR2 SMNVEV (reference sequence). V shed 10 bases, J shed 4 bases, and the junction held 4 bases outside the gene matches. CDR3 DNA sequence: TGTGCCATCGGACAGGCGAATCAGCCCCAGCATTTT. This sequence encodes CAIGQANQPQHF.

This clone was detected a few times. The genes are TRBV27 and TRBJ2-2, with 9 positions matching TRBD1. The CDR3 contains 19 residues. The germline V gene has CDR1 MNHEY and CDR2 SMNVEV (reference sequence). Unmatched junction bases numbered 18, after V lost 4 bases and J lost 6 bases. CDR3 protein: CASSSLGTGKTALAGELFF. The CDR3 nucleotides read TGTGCCAGCAGTTCTCTAGGGACAGGGAAAACTGCGCTTGCCGGGGAGCTGTTTTTT.

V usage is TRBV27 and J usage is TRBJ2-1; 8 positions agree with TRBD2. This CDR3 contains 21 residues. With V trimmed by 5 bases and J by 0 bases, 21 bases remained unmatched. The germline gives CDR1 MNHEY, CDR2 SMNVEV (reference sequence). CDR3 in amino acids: CASSLVGGTSFIRSSYNEQFF. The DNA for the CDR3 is TGTGCCAGCAGTCTAGTAGGCGGGACTAGTTTTATCCGGAGCTCCTACAATGAGCAGTTCTTC.

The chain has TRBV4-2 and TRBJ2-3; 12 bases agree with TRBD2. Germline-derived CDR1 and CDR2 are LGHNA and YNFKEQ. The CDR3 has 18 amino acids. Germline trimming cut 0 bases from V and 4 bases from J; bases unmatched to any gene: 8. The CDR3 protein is CASSQEGRLAGAPDTQYF. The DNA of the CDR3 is TGTGCCAGCAGCCAAGAGGGCAGACTAGCGGGAGCCCCAGATACGCAGTATTTT.

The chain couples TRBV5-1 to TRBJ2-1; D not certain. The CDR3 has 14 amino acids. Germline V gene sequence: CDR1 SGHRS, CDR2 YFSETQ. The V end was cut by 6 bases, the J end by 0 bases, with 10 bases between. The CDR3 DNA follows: TGCGCCAGCAAAGCCCTTAGCTCCTACAATGAGCAGTTCTTC. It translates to CASKALSSYNEQFF.

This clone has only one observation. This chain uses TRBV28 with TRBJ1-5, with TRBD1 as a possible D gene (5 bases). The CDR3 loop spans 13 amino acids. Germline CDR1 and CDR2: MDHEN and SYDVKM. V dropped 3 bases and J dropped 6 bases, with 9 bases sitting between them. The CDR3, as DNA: TGTGCCAGCAGTTTCTTAGGGGTTCAGCCCCAGCATTTT. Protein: CASSFLGVQPQHF.

CDR3 in amino acids: CASSFLGGQGGTGTQYF. Written as DNA, the CDR3 is TGTGCCAGCAGTTTTCTCGGCGGACAAGGTGGAACCGGTACGCAGTATTTT. The genes are TRBV28 and TRBJ2-3; D perhaps matches TRBD1 (5 bases). Germline CDR1 MDHEN, CDR2 SYDVKM. The V end was cut by 3 bases, the J end by 8 bases, with 24 bases between. The CDR3 loop spans 17 amino acids.

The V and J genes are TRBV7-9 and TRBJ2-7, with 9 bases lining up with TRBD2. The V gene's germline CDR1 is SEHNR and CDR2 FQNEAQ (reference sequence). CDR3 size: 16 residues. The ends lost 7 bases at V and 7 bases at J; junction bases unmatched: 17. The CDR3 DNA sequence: TGTGCCAGCAACACGATCTTGGGCGGGAGGGCCAGGGAGCAGTACTTC. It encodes CASNTILGGRAREQYF.

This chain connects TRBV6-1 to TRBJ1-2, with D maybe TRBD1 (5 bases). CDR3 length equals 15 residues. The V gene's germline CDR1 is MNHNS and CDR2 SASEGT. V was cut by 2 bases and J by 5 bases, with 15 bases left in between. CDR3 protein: CASSEIVGVGYGYTF. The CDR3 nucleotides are TGTGCCAGCAGTGAAATTGTAGGGGTTGGGTATGGCTACACCTTC.

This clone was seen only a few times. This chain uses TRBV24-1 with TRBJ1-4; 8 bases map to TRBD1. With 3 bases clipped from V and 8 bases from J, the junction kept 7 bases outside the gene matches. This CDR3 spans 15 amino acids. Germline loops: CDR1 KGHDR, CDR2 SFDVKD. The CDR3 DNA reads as TGTGCCACCAGTGATCCGACAGGGGTAGACGAAAAACTGTTTTTT. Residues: CATSDPTGVDEKLFF.

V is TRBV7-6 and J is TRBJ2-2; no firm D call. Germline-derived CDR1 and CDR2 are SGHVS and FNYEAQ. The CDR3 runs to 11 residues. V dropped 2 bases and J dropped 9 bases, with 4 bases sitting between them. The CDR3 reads CASSLSRELFF. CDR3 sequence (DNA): TGTGCCAGCAGCTTATCAAGGGAGCTGTTTTTT.

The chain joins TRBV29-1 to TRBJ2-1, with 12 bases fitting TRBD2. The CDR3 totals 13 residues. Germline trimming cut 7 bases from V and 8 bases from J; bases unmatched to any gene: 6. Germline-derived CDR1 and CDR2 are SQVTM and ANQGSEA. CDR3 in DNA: TGCAGCGCCCCCCCTAGCGGGAGGGATGAGCAGTTCTTC. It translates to CSAPPSGRDEQFF.

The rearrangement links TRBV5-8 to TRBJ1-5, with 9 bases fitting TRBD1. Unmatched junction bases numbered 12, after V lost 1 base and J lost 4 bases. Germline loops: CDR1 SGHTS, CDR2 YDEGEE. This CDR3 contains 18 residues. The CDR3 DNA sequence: TGTGCCAGCAGCTTGACACGACAGGGGGTGGGTGAAAATCAGCCCCAGCATTTT. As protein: CASSLTRQGVGENQPQHF. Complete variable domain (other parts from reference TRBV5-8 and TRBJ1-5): EAGVTQSPTHLIKTRGQQATLRCSPISGHTSVYWYQQALGLGLQFLLWYDEGEERNRGNFPPRFSGRQFPNYSSELNVNALELEDSALYLCASSLTRQGVGENQPQHFGDGTRLSIL.

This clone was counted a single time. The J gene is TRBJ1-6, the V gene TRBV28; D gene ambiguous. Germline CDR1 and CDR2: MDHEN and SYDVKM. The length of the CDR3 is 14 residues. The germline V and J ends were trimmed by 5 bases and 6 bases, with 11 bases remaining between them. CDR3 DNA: TGTGCCAGCAGTGCGTCGGAGCCTAATTCACCCCTCCACTTT. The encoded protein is CASSASEPNSPLHF.

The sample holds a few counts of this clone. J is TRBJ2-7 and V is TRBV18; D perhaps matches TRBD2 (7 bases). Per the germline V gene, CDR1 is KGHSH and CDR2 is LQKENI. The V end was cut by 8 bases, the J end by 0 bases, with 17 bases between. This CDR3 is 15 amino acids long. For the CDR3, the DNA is TGTGCCAGCGCGAGTACGGGGGGCGGCTCCTACGAGCAGTACTTC. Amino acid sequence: CASASTGGGSYEQYF.

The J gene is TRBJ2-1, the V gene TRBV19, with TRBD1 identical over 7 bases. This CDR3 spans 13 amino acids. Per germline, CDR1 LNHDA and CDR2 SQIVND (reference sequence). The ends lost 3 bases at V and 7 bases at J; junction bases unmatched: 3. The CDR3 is CASSILQGNEQFF. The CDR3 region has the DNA TGTGCCAGTAGTATTCTACAGGGGAATGAGCAGTTCTTC. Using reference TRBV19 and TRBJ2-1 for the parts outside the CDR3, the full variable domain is DGGITQSPKYLFRKEGQNVTLSCEQNLNHDAMYWYRQDPGQGLRLIYYSQIVNDFQKGDIAEGYSVSREKKESFPLTVTSAQKNPTAFYLCASSILQGNEQFFGPGTRLTVL.

The CDR3 sequence is CASSVGLEVTGNTEAFF. As DNA, the CDR3 is TGTGCCAGCAGCGTAGGGCTCGAGGTGACAGGGAACACTGAAGCTTTCTTT. This sequence joins TRBV9 and TRBJ1-1, with D possibly matching TRBD1 (6 bases). There are 17 residues in the CDR3. V dropped 0 bases and J dropped 1 base, with 16 bases sitting between them. Looked up from germline, CDR1 is SGDLS and CDR2 is YYNGEE.

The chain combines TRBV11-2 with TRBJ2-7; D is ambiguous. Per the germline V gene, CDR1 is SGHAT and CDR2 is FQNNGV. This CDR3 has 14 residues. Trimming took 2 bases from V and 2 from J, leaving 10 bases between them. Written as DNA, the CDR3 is TGTGCCAGCAGCTTACTGATCGGTACCTACGAGCAGTACTTC. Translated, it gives CASSLLIGTYEQYF.

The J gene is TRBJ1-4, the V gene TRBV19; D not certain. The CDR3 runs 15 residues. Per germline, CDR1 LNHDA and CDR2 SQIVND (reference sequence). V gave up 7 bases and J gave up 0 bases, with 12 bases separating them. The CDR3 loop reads CASTTGVSTNEKLFF. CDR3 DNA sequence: TGTGCCAGTACAACCGGGGTATCAACTAATGAAAAACTGTTTTTT.

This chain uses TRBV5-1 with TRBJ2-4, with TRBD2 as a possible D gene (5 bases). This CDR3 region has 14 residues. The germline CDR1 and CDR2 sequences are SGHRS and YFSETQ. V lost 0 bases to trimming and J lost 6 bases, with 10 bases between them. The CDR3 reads CASSLGTEVNIQYF. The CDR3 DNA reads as TGCGCCAGCAGCTTGGGGACTGAAGTAAACATTCAGTACTTC.

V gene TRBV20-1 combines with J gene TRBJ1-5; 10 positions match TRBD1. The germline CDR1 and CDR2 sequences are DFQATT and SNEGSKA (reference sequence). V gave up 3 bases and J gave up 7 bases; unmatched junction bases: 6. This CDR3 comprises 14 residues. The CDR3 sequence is CSASRQGAEQPQHF. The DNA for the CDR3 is TGCAGTGCTAGTCGACAGGGGGCGGAACAGCCCCAGCATTTT.

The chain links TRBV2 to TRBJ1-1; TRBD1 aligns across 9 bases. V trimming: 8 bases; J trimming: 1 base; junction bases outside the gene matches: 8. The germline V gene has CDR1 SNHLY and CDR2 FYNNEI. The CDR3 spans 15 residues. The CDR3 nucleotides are TGTGCCAGCCAGAGGGAGGGACAGGGGAACACTGAAGCTTTCTTT. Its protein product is CASQREGQGNTEAFF.

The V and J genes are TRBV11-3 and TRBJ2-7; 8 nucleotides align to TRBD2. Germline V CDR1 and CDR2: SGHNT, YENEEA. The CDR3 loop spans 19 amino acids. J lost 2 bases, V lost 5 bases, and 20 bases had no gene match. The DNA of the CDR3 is TGTGCCAGCAGCCTCCTCCTGCCGGTTAGCGGGATAAGAACCTACGAGCAGTACTTC. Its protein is CASSLLLPVSGIRTYEQYF.

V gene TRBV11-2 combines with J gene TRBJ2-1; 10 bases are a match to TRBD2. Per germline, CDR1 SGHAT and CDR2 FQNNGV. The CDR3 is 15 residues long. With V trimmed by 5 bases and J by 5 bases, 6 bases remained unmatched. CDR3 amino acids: CASSLLAGSHNEQFF. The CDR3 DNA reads TGTGCCAGCAGCCTACTAGCGGGATCTCACAATGAGCAGTTCTTC.

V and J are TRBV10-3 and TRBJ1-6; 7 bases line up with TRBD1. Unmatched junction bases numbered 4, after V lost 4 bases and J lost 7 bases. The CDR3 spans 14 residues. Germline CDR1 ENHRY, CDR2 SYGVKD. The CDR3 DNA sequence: TGTGCCATCAGTGGAGGGACAGCCAATTCACCCCTCCACTTT. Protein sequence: CAISGGTANSPLHF.

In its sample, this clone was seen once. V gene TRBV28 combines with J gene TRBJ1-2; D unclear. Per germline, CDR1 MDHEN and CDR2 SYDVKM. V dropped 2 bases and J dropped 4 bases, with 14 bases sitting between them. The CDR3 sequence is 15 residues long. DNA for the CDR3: TGTGCCAGCAGTTTACCCAACACGCTGGCCTATGGCTACACCTTC. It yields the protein CASSLPNTLAYGYTF.